Below, one T cell receptor (beta chain) is given with its context. What this receptor recognizes is not known. No much larger clone exists at a distance of one base, and base qualities are not known. These data originate in a study of blood T cell repertoires in COVID-19 (dated by TCRdb to 2020 to 2022). About the full investigation: Samples covering the acute and convalescent phases of COVID-19 were provided by collaborators in the United States, Italy and Spain. The prospective study material was composed of cDNA or gDNA derived from T cells, B-cell-depleted T cells, or PBMCs. The dataset comprised deeply sampled blood TCRbeta repertoires from subjects exposed to, actively infected with, or recovered from COVID-19. The repertoires were released in a freely available public database meant as a resource for research on the immune response to SARS-CoV-2. The samples were drawn from the first 160 participants of the ongoing ImmuneRACE study and from over a thousand subjects provided by 6 global collaborators. The sample metadata nearly always contained a de-identified subject ID, COVID-19 status, age in years and sex. Where HLA class I and class II types were available, the types were taken from metadata supplied by the sample provider, not from assay-based typing.

General study outcomes and caveats: The amount of clinical and demographic metadata varied by source and participant and was provided uncurated.

The immunoSEQ Assay, a bias-controlled multiplex PCR, was used to amplify TCRbeta CDR3 regions from genomic DNA. Regarding the original processing steps: Within the assay, amplification of reference gene primers was used to estimate how many nucleated cells each sample contained. Sequence reads were collapsed and filtered to measure the absolute abundance of every unique TCRbeta CDR3 rearrangement. Productive Simpson clonality was computed per sample as the square root of Simpson's diversity index over productive rearrangements. Entries here come from immuneACCESS through TCRdb and include only in-frame sequences with V and J called. Some clones fail to appear in such tables; in the studies checked, an unresolved V gene covers under half of the shortfall, and the cause of the remainder is unknown. The DNA was the basis for D and trimming; V, J and clone size are from that table. The sample records some 90,000 clones, about 88% of which are singletons. The ten top clones hold roughly 8.7% of the sample.

The trim is 5 bases for V and 3 bases for J, with a gap of 16 bases between the germline ends. From the cysteine up to the phenylalanine, the CDR3 has a length of 15 residues. Just CDR3 DNA is preserved here, 45 bases in frame from base 1. The germline V gene (reference sequence) yields SEHNR for CDR1 and FQNEAQ for CDR2. The collaborating institutions used their own protocols to collect whole blood in K2EDTA tubes. For TCRbeta analysis, collaborators shipped samples in one of three forms: frozen whole blood, isolated PBMCs, or DNA extracted from either of those sample types. Recombination connected TRBV7-9 to TRBJ1-1, with the D gene uncertain. Sequenced: peripheral blood. The TCR comes from a man aged 50 to 60 with acute or convalescent COVID-19. CDR3 reads: CASSPREYSDTEAFF. The sequenced DNA is TGTGCCAGCAGCCCGAGGGAGTATTCGGACACTGAAGCTTTCTTT.